Listed below are T cell receptor beta chains from one sample, sequenced in a study of Graves' ophthalmopathy and Graves' hyperthyroidism. TCRdb analysed the multiplex PCR reads with MiXCR anew, one entry per CDR3 protein. The table lists about 1.2 million distinct CDR3 sequences, 35% to 40% of them singletons. The sample comprised peripheral blood or thyroid tissue (not recorded which). Source of these receptors: an adult man with Graves' hyperthyroidism. Both conserved end residues are part of each CDR3. Each record gives: J gene, V gene, clone size, D gene, CDR3 length, CDR3 DNA, CDR3 protein. The D gene is left open where the match is weak. Expanded clones are given a class, and other clones once, few, many or no size at all.

J: TRBJ2-5
V: TRBV12-3/TRBV12-4
size: many
D: TRBD1
length: 14
DNA: TGTGCCAGCAGTATGGGACAGATCCAAGAGACCCAGTACTTC
CDR3: CASSMGQIQETQYF

J: TRBJ1-3
V: TRBV15
size: many
D: -
length: 17
DNA: TGTGCCACCAGCAGAGATTTCGGGTTAGACTCTGGAAACACCATATATTTT
CDR3: CATSRDFGLDSGNTIYF

J: TRBJ2-2
V: TRBV29-1
size: -
D: TRBD1
length: 18
DNA: TGCAGCGTTGAAATAACCTCCGGACAGGGGGCGTTTAACGGGGAGCTGTTTTTT
CDR3: CSVEITSGQGAFNGELFF

J: TRBJ1-3
V: TRBV7-9
size: many
D: TRBD1
length: 15
DNA: TGTGCCAGCAGCGGAGACAGGGGATATGGAAACACCATATATTTT
CDR3: CASSGDRGYGNTIYF

J: TRBJ1-4
V: TRBV7-9
size: many
D: -
length: 15
DNA: TGTGCCAGCAGCTTAGCGACAGGCCCTCTGGAAAAACTGTTTTTT
CDR3: CASSLATGPLEKLFF

J: TRBJ1-1
V: TRBV11-2
size: many
D: TRBD1
length: 14
DNA: TGTGCCAGCAGCACGACAGGGGATGTCGTGGAAGCTTTCTTT
CDR3: CASSTTGDVVEAFF

J: TRBJ2-2
V: TRBV20-1
size: -
D: -
length: 14
DNA: TGCAGTGCAGAACGGACAGCCAACACCGGGGAGCTGTTTTTT
CDR3: CSAERTANTGELFF

J: TRBJ1-1
V: TRBV4-2
size: -
D: -
length: 17
DNA: TGTGCCAGCAGCCAAGAGTTAACTGGGCCACCGAACACTGAAGCTTTCTTT
CDR3: CASSQELTGPPNTEAFF

J: TRBJ1-6
V: TRBV7-2
size: -
D: -
length: 15
DNA: TGTGCCAGCAGCGACAACCCGCCGGGCGCATCCCCCCTCCACTTT
CDR3: CASSDNPPGASPLHF

J: TRBJ1-5
V: TRBV19
size: many
D: -
length: 14
DNA: TGTGCCAGTAGCACCGGGATCCGCAATCAGCCCCAGCATTTT
CDR3: CASSTGIRNQPQHF

J: TRBJ2-2
V: TRBV7-2
size: -
D: TRBD1
length: 16
DNA: TGTGCCAGCAGCCCCCGAGGGACAGGGTACACCGGGGAGCTGTTTTTT
CDR3: CASSPRGTGYTGELFF

J: TRBJ1-2
V: TRBV25-1
size: few
D: -
length: 15
DNA: TGTGCCACCAGCCAAGCTCAACAGGGTTTGTCTGGCTACACCTTC
CDR3: CATSQAQQGLSGYTF

J: TRBJ2-2
V: TRBV4-3
size: many
D: -
length: 14
DNA: TGCGCCAGCAGCCAGGGCAGAGGCACCGGGGAGCTGTTTTTT
CDR3: CASSQGRGTGELFF

J: TRBJ2-7
V: TRBV25-1
size: -
D: -
length: 13
DNA: TGTGCCAGCAATGGTCGGGGCGCGGACGAGCAGTACTTC
CDR3: CASNGRGADEQYF

J: TRBJ1-3
V: TRBV10-3
size: many
D: -
length: 15
DNA: TGTGCCATCGGTGCCGGGGCGAGCTCTGGAAACACCATATATTTT
CDR3: CAIGAGASSGNTIYF

J: TRBJ2-5
V: TRBV29-1
size: many
D: -
length: 12
DNA: TGCAGCGGAAACAGGGGGGGAGAGACCCAGTACTTC
CDR3: CSGNRGGETQYF

J: TRBJ2-2
V: TRBV2
size: -
D: -
length: 15
DNA: TGTGCCAGCAGCCAAGGGGGACTTAACACCGGGGAGCTGTTTTTT
CDR3: CASSQGGLNTGELFF

J: TRBJ1-6
V: TRBV10-2
size: -
D: TRBD1
length: 13
DNA: TGCGCCAGCAAAGACAGGGTGAATTCACCCCTCCACTTT
CDR3: CASKDRVNSPLHF

J: TRBJ2-7
V: TRBV6-1
size: -
D: TRBD1
length: 17
DNA: TGTGCCAGCAGTGGCCGGGACAGGGGGCATTTTACCTACGAGCAGTACTTC
CDR3: CASSGRDRGHFTYEQYF

J: TRBJ2-7
V: TRBV10-3
size: many
D: TRBD2
length: 16
DNA: TGTGCCATCAGTGAGGGGACTAGCGGGAGTGCCTACGAGCAGTACTTC
CDR3: CAISEGTSGSAYEQYF